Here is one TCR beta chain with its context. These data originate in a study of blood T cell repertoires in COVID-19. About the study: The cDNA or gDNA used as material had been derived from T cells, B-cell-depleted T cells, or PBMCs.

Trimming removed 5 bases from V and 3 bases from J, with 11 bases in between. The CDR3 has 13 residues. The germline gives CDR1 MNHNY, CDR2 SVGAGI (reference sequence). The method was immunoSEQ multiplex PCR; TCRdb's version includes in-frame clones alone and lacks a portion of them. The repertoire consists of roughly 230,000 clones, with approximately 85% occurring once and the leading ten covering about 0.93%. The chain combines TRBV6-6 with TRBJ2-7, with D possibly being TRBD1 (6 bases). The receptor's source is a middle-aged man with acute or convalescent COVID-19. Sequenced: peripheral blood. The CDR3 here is CASSGTGNYEQYF. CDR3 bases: TGTGCCAGCAGTGGTACAGGGAACTACGAGCAGTACTTC.